Below, 8 T cell receptor beta chains from the same sample are listed, as sequenced in a study of blood T cell repertoires in COVID-19. The repertoire was sequenced with immunoSEQ multiplex PCR; TCRdb's copy has only in-frame clones and lacks some. Here the sample spans 150,000 to 200,000 clones, around four fifths being singletons. Sample: peripheral blood. The receptors derive from a woman younger than 45 with acute or convalescent COVID-19.

The chain uses TRBV5-6 and TRBJ2-7, with 8 bases lining up with TRBD1. Losses at the gene ends were 4 bases for V and 4 bases for J; bases not matched to a gene: 10. This CDR3 is built from 15 residues. Germline-derived CDR1 and CDR2 are SGHDT and YYEEEE. The CDR3 protein is CASSPDRASPYEQYF. The CDR3 DNA reads TGTGCCAGCAGCCCGGACAGGGCCTCCCCATACGAGCAGTACTTC.

J is TRBJ2-1 and V is TRBV27; D gene unclear. The CDR3 runs to 18 residues. Germline lookup yields CDR1 MNHEY and CDR2 SMNVEV (reference sequence). Trimming pared 3 bases from V and 0 bases from J, leaving 18 bases between. For the CDR3, the DNA is TGTGCCAGCAGTTTTGCCAGCGCCCTACGAGGCTCCTACAATGAGCAGTTCTTC. Translating it yields CASSFASALRGSYNEQFF.

This clone was found once. The gene calls are TRBV6-5 and TRBJ2-1; no definite D call. Germline V gene data show CDR1 as MNHEY and CDR2 as SVGAGI. The CDR3 loop spans 12 amino acids. The V end was cut by 2 bases, the J end by 5 bases, with 4 bases between. CDR3 residues: CASSYLDNEQFF. Written as DNA, the CDR3 is TGTGCCAGCAGTTACCTTGACAATGAGCAGTTCTTC.

A few counts support this clone. The chain joins TRBV7-9 to TRBJ2-7; 9 nucleotides line up with TRBD1. The CDR3 extends over 15 amino acids. Germline V gene data show CDR1 as SEHNR and CDR2 as FQNEAQ (reference sequence). V lost 5 bases, J lost 3 bases, and 8 bases stayed unmatched. CDR3 loop: CASSLGTGTLYEQYF. The CDR3 DNA is TGTGCCAGCAGCCTGGGGACAGGGACTCTCTACGAGCAGTACTTC.

This chain joins TRBV7-2 and TRBJ1-5, with TRBD1 as a possible D gene (5 bases). Trimming left V 2 bases short and J 4 bases short, with 15 bases between. CDR1 is SGHTA and CDR2 is FQGNSA in the germline V gene. The CDR3 spans 16 residues. CDR3 region: CASSLIPSGQNQPQHF. In nucleotides, the CDR3 is TGTGCCAGCAGCTTAATTCCCTCAGGGCAGAATCAGCCCCAGCATTTT.

V usage is TRBV4-3 and J usage is TRBJ1-2; TRBD1 is a possible D gene (5 bases). Per the germline V gene, CDR1 is LGHNA and CDR2 is YSLEER. This CDR3 region has 15 residues. V was cut by 2 bases and J by 5 bases, with 15 bases left in between. The CDR3 reads CASSQNWGREYGYTF. DNA of the CDR3: TGCGCCAGCAGCCAAAATTGGGGCAGGGAATATGGCTACACCTTC.

The rearrangement uses TRBV28 and TRBJ1-5; maybe TRBD1 (5 bases). CDR1 MDHEN and CDR2 SYDVKM come from the germline V gene. The CDR3 extends over 16 amino acids. Trimming took 8 bases from V and 2 from J, leaving 19 bases between them. The CDR3 reads CASQATWGGGNQPQHF. In DNA, the CDR3 is TGTGCCAGCCAGGCTACCTGGGGGGGTGGCAATCAGCCCCAGCATTTT.

This clone is a singleton in its sample. The V and J genes are TRBV4-2 and TRBJ1-4, with D possibly matching TRBD1 (5 bases). Germline V CDR1 and CDR2: LGHNA, YNFKEQ. The CDR3 spans 15 residues. V dropped 2 bases and J dropped 4 bases, with 11 bases sitting between them. In nucleotides, the CDR3 is TGTGCCAGCAGCCAATTGGGGGGGGGTAATGAAAAACTGTTTTTT. Protein product: CASSQLGGGNEKLFF.